This T cell receptor (beta chain) comes out of a study of cytomegalovirus exposure and HLA in healthy donors. The CDR3 is 15 amino acids. The germline V gene encodes CDR1 SGDLS and CDR2 YYNGEE. V gave up 5 bases and J gave up 3 bases; unmatched junction bases: 6. The method was immunoSEQ multiplex PCR; TCRdb's version includes in-frame clones alone and lacks a portion of them. The sample has 220,000 or so clones, over 80% seen once. The TCR originated in a woman between 25 and 40 years old in good health and CMV-seropositive. The chain has TRBV9 and TRBJ2-1; 9 bases align to TRBD2. Sequencing was done on a sample of PBMCs. CDR3 in DNA: TGTGCCAGCAGTGAGACTAGCGGTTACTACAATGAGCAGTTCTTC. Its protein is CASSETSGYYNEQFF.